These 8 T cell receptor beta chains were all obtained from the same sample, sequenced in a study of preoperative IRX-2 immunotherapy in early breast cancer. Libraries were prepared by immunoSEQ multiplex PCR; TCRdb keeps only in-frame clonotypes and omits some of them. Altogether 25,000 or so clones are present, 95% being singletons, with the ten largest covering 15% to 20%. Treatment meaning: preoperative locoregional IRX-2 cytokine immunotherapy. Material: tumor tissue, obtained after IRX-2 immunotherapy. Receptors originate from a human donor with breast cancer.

This chain's CDR3 is CASSQDPSGRALYF. DNA of the CDR3: TGCGCCAGCAGCCAAGATCCTAGCGGGAGGGCACTGTACTTC. V and J are TRBV4-3 and TRBJ2-5; 12 nucleotides line up with TRBD2. Germline CDR1 and CDR2: LGHNA and YSLEER. V was clipped by 0 bases and J by 13 bases; unmatched bases: 6. The CDR3 contains 14 residues.

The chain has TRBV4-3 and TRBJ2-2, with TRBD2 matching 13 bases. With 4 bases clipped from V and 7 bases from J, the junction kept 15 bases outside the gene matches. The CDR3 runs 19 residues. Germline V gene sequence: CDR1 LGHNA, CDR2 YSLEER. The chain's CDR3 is CASSPRTGGLAGVSGELFF. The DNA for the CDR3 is TGCGCCAGCAGCCCTAGGACAGGCGGACTAGCGGGAGTGAGCGGGGAGCTGTTTTTT.

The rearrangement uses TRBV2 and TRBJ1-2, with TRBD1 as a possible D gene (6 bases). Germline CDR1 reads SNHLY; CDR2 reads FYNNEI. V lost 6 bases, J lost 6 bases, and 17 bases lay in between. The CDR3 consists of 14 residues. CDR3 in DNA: TGTGCCAGCAGGGCCGGGACAAAGGGAAATGGCTACACCTTC. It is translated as CASRAGTKGNGYTF.

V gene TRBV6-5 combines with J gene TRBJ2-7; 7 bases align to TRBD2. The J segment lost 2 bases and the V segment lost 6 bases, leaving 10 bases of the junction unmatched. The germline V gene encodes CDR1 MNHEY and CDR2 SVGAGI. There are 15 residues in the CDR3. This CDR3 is CASSQGWEGTYEQYF. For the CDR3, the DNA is TGTGCCAGCAGCCAAGGGTGGGAGGGAACCTACGAGCAGTACTTC.

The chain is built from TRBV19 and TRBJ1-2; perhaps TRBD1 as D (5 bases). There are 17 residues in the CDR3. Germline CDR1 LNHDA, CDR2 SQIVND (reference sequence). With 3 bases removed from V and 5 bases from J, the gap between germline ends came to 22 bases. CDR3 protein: CASSMGRGSAERYGYTF. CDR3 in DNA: TGTGCCAGTAGTATGGGTCGGGGGTCAGCCGAGCGGTATGGCTACACCTTC.

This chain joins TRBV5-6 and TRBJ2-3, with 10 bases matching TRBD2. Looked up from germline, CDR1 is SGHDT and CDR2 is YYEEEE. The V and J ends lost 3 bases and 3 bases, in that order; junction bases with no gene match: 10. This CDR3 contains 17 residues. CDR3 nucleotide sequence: TGTGCCAGCAGCTGGGGGGCCTCTAGCGGGGGAACAGATACGCAGTATTTT. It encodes CASSWGASSGGTDTQYF.

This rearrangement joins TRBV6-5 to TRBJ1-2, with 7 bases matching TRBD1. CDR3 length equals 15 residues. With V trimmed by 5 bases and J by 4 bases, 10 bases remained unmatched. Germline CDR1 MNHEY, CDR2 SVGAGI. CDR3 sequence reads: CASSPPDGTVYGYTF. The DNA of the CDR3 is TGTGCCAGCAGTCCCCCTGACGGGACAGTCTATGGCTACACCTTC.

As DNA, the CDR3 is TGTGCTCTAAAAACGGCGGCAGATTACAACTATGGCTACACCTTC. Protein: CALKTAADYNYGYTF. This chain connects TRBV7-9 to TRBJ1-2, with D hard to call. Germline assignment: CDR1 SEHNR and CDR2 FQNEAQ (reference sequence). The CDR3 has 15 residues.